These T cell receptor beta chains were read from a single sample in a study of T cells in Graves' hyperthyroidism and ophthalmopathy. TCRdb reanalysed the multiplex PCR reads using MiXCR and keeps one entry per CDR3 protein. This sample has more than 300,000 distinct CDR3 sequences, with roughly 13% found just once. Sequenced: blood. The receptors were sampled from a woman aged 60-75 years with Graves' hyperthyroidism. CDR3s include the opening cysteine and the closing phenylalanine or tryptophan. Fields, in order: CDR3 length, J gene, clone size, D gene, V gene, CDR3 DNA, CDR3 protein. D genes are given only for firm matches. Not all rows give a size; the values are once, few, many and, for expanded clones, a class.

12 TRBJ1-1 many NA TRBV20-1 TGCAGTGCTCTCCCCAGAAACACTGAAGCTTTCTTT CSALPRNTEAFF
14 TRBJ1-1 many NA TRBV13 TGTGCCAGCAGCACGGGACTCCGGAACACTGAAGCTTTCTTT CASSTGLRNTEAFF
15 TRBJ2-7 many NA TRBV5-1 TGCGCCAGCAGCTTGGGCGGGACCGGTGACCACGAGCAGTACTTC CASSLGGTGDHEQYF
15 TRBJ2-7 NA TRBD1 TRBV19 TGTGCCAGTAGTATAGGAGGACAGGGTCCCTACGAGCAGTACTTC CASSIGGQGPYEQYF
15 TRBJ2-3 many NA TRBV7-8 TGTGCCAGCAGCTTAGACCGGGCCCAGTCAGATACGCAGTATTTT CASSLDRAQSDTQYF
15 TRBJ2-1 many TRBD2 TRBV9 TGTGCCAGCAGCGTTCGTCTAGCGGGGGACAATGAGCAGTTCTTC CASSVRLAGDNEQFF
15 TRBJ2-1 many NA TRBV20-1 TGCAGTGCTAGAGAAAGTCTAGCGCCAACGGGTGAGCAGTTCTTC CSARESLAPTGEQFF
14 TRBJ2-3 few TRBD1 TRBV24-1 TGTGCCACCAGTGACCACAGGGGCAGGGATACGCAGTATTTT CATSDHRGRDTQYF
14 TRBJ2-5 NA TRBD2 TRBV7-9 TGTGCCAGCAGCTTAGGCGGGAGGGAAGGGACCCAGTACTTC CASSLGGREGTQYF
12 TRBJ2-7 many TRBD1 TRBV2 TGTGCCAGCAGTAGACAGGGCTACGAGCAGTACTTC CASSRQGYEQYF
15 TRBJ2-1 many TRBD2 TRBV30 TGTGCCTGGAGTAAGACTAGCGGGGGGTTGAATGAGCAGTTCTTC CAWSKTSGGLNEQFF
19 TRBJ1-5 many TRBD1 TRBV10-2 TGCGCCAGCAGTGAGTCCGGGACAGGCCTCCGTTATAGCAATCAGCCCCAGCATTTT CASSESGTGLRYSNQPQHF
15 TRBJ2-7 NA TRBD2 TRBV18 TGTGCCAGCTCACCTAAGACTAGCGGGACGTACGAGCAGTACTTC CASSPKTSGTYEQYF
18 TRBJ2-2 NA TRBD2 TRBV30 TGTGCCTGGGACCCCGGGACTAGCGGGGGGATGTACACCGGGGAGCTGTTTTTT CAWDPGTSGGMYTGELFF
11 TRBJ1-1 many NA TRBV30 TGTGCCTGGAGTGGGGGATTTGAAGCTTTCTTT CAWSGGFEAFF
18 TRBJ2-1 NA TRBD1 TRBV10-3 TGTGCCATCAGACCTACGCCAGAGCAACAGGGGGGTAGGAATGAGCAGTTCTTC CAIRPTPEQQGGRNEQFF
18 TRBJ2-4 many NA TRBV2 TGTGCCAGCAGTGGGAACAACCCCAATGGACTAGCCAAAAACATTCAGTACTTC CASSGNNPNGLAKNIQYF
15 TRBJ2-1 many NA TRBV11-2 TGTGCCAGCAGCGACAATTTGCGGTCGGGAAATGAGCAGTTCTTC CASSDNLRSGNEQFF
14 TRBJ2-2 NA NA TRBV6-1 TGTGCCACCTCTAGGGCCCCGAACACCGGGGAGCTGTTTTTT CATSRAPNTGELFF
14 TRBJ2-3 many NA TRBV5-1 TGCGCCAGCAGACTCTCCACAGGGAGAGATACGCAGTATTTT CASRLSTGRDTQYF
13 TRBJ1-1 once TRBD1 TRBV10-3 TGTGCCACTTACAGGGGCTTCAACACTGAAGCTTTCTTT CATYRGFNTEAFF
15 TRBJ1-6 few NA TRBV6-1 TGTGCCAGCCGCACTGGGGACGGAGGGAATTCACCCCTCCACTTT CASRTGDGGNSPLHF
15 TRBJ1-1 many TRBD1 TRBV12-3/TRBV12-4 TGTGCCAGCAGCCAAGCGACAGGGGTTAACACTGAAGCTTTCTTT CASSQATGVNTEAFF
15 TRBJ2-4 few NA TRBV7-9 TGTGCCAGCAGCCCCCCCGGGACAGCCAAAAACATTCAGTACTTC CASSPPGTAKNIQYF
15 TRBJ1-3 few NA TRBV5-1 TGCGCCAGCAGTTGGGACAAAAACTCTGGAAACACCATATATTTT CASSWDKNSGNTIYF
16 TRBJ2-7 NA TRBD2 TRBV7-8 TGTGCCAGCAGCCCGGGACTAGCGGGAGTTGGATACGAGCAGTACTTC CASSPGLAGVGYEQYF
14 TRBJ2-7 NA TRBD2 TRBV29-1 TGCAGCGTTGGGCTAGCGGGAGTTCCCAACGAGCAGTACTTC CSVGLAGVPNEQYF
15 TRBJ1-4 few NA TRBV6-5 TGTGCCAGCAGTTACATTGCAGGGCTCGGCGAAAAACTGTTTTTT CASSYIAGLGEKLFF
14 TRBJ2-7 many NA TRBV5-6 TGTGCCAGCAGCACCACAGGGTCCTCCTACGAGCAGTACTTC CASSTTGSSYEQYF
15 TRBJ1-4 many NA TRBV30 TGTGCCTGGAGTGTATATCAAGGGGGTCAGGAAAAACTGTTTTTT CAWSVYQGGQEKLFF
13 TRBJ2-7 many TRBD1 TRBV4-2 TGTGCCAGCAGAGACAGGGACACCTACGAGCAGTACTTC CASRDRDTYEQYF
13 TRBJ2-5 few NA TRBV20-1 TGCAGTGCTAGGATCCAGGCTGGAGAGACCCAGTACTTC CSARIQAGETQYF
13 TRBJ2-7 NA NA TRBV6-1 TGTGCCAGCAGTGAAGGGCGGTCCTACGAGCAGTGCTTC CASSEGRSYEQCF